A single sample is the source of the 26 T cell receptor beta chains below, sequenced in a study of CD8+ T cells in alopecia areata. Once RNA had been extracted, it was reverse transcribed into cDNA to act as the sequencing template. Repertoires were generated with immunoSEQ multiplex PCR, while TCRdb's copy carries only in-frame clones and drops some. The repertoire includes 70,000 or so clones, roughly 60% of them detected once, and around a sixth sits in the top ten. This specimen consisted of CD8+ T cells sorted from blood, obtained at week 0. These receptors were taken from a human donor with alopecia areata.

The chain recombines TRBV25-1 with TRBJ1-1; 11 bases align to TRBD1. This CDR3 contains 14 residues. The trim removed 4 bases at V and 5 bases at J, leaving 3 bases unmatched. Germline V CDR1 and CDR2: MGHDK, SYGVNS. CDR3 protein: CASSVDRGRTEAFF. The CDR3 DNA follows: TGTGCCAGCAGTGTGGACAGGGGGCGTACTGAAGCTTTCTTT.

This clone showed up just a few times. The V call is TRBV29-1, the J call TRBJ2-7, with TRBD2 matching 7 bases. Germline V gives CDR1 SQVTM, CDR2 ANQGSEA. V was pared by 5 bases and J by 2 bases, with 6 bases of the junction left unmatched. This CDR3 region has 13 residues. The CDR3 loop is CSVRPGLAYEQYF. CDR3 in DNA: TGCAGCGTTAGGCCCGGACTAGCCTACGAGCAGTACTTC.

V is TRBV29-1 and J is TRBJ2-5; D may correspond to TRBD1 or TRBD2 (5 bases each). CDR3 size: 13 residues. V was pared by 4 bases and J by 5 bases, with 14 bases between. Germline CDR1 SQVTM, CDR2 ANQGSEA. CDR3 residues: CSVGAGWDETQYF. The CDR3 DNA reads as TGCAGCGTTGGGGCAGGTTGGGACGAGACCCAGTACTTC.

This clone appeared a few times. The rearrangement links TRBV30 to TRBJ2-1; the match to TRBD1 covers 8 bases. Trimming took 1 base from V and 8 from J; bases not matched to a gene: 10. This CDR3 is 15 amino acids long. Germline V gene sequence: CDR1 GTSNPN, CDR2 SVGIG (reference sequence). The CDR3 is CAWSGADRALDEQFF. DNA for the CDR3: TGTGCCTGGAGTGGGGCGGACAGGGCTCTCGATGAGCAGTTCTTC.

This chain connects TRBV7-9 to TRBJ2-7; 7 nucleotides line up with TRBD1. The CDR3 runs to 15 residues. V gave up 2 bases and J gave up 2 bases; unmatched junction bases: 6. Per the germline V gene, CDR1 is SEHNR and CDR2 is FQNEAQ (reference sequence). CDR3 sequence reads: CASSLTTGSTYEQYF. The DNA for the CDR3 is TGTGCCAGCAGCTTAACGACAGGGTCCACCTACGAGCAGTACTTC. Together with reference TRBV7-9 and TRBJ2-7, the CDR3 gives the full variable domain: DTGVSQNPRHKITKRGQNVTFRCDPISEHNRLYWYRQTLGQGPEFLTYFQNEAQLEKSRLLSDRFSAERPKGSFSTLEIQRTEQGDSAMYLCASSLTTGSTYEQYFGPGTRLTVT.

This clone has a count of ten or more. This rearrangement joins TRBV6-5 to TRBJ1-2; perhaps TRBD1 as D (5 bases). The CDR3 extends over 13 amino acids. The ends were cut back, 1 base at V and 5 bases at J, with 8 bases in the middle. The germline V gene encodes CDR1 MNHEY and CDR2 SVGAGI. CDR3 loop: CASSYFSGYGYTF. In DNA, the CDR3 is TGTGCCAGCAGTTACTTCTCAGGGTATGGCTACACCTTC.

The chain uses TRBV29-1 and TRBJ1-1, with 9 bases fitting TRBD1. The CDR3 is 15 residues long. From germline, CDR1 is SQVTM and CDR2 ANQGSEA. V trimming: 3 bases; J trimming: 5 bases; junction bases outside the gene matches: 10. The chain's CDR3 is CSVENSGTGRTEAFF. The CDR3 DNA follows: TGCAGCGTTGAGAATTCCGGGACAGGGAGGACTGAAGCTTTCTTT.

This rearrangement joins TRBV7-9 to TRBJ1-1; D gene uncertain. From germline, CDR1 is SEHNR and CDR2 FQNEAQ (reference sequence). The length of the CDR3 is 13 residues. Trimming took 2 bases from V and 6 from J, leaving 10 bases between them. CDR3 sequence (DNA): TGTGCCAGCAGCTTACCAGGAGGCTCTGAAGCTTTCTTT. Its protein is CASSLPGGSEAFF.

This clone occurred a few times. V usage is TRBV29-1 and J usage is TRBJ2-7; 10 nucleotides match TRBD1. This CDR3 has 13 amino acids. Unmatched junction bases numbered 8, after V lost 7 bases and J lost 5 bases. Germline V gives CDR1 SQVTM, CDR2 ANQGSEA. CDR3 nucleotide sequence: TGCAGCGCCGCCGGGACAGGGGACCACGAGCAGTACTTC. Translated, it gives CSAAGTGDHEQYF.

This sequence joins TRBV2 and TRBJ2-5; 7 bases line up with TRBD2. The CDR3 length is 14 residues. J gave up 5 bases and V 6 bases, and 9 bases lay outside the gene matches. CDR1 is SNHLY, CDR2 FYNNEI, per germline. This CDR3 is CASRDPAGRETQYF. The CDR3 nucleotides read TGTGCCAGCAGAGATCCAGCGGGAAGGGAGACCCAGTACTTC.

The chain links TRBV18 to TRBJ2-1, with D perhaps matching TRBD2 (6 bases). The CDR3 loop spans 17 amino acids. Trimming left V 6 bases short and J 6 bases short, with 24 bases between. Germline V gives CDR1 KGHSH, CDR2 LQKENI. This CDR3 is CASSSAGNVRFGNEQFF. CDR3 in DNA: TGTGCCAGCTCTAGTGCGGGAAATGTTAGGTTCGGCAATGAGCAGTTCTTC.

The J gene is TRBJ2-3, the V gene TRBV25-1; D tentatively reads TRBD1 or TRBD2 (6 bases each). Germline assignment: CDR1 MGHDK and CDR2 SYGVNS. This CDR3 is built from 13 residues. V dropped 8 bases and J dropped 6 bases, with 15 bases sitting between them. CDR3 protein: CASALRRGDTQYF. In DNA, the CDR3 is TGTGCCAGCGCCCTTCGGAGGGGGGATACGCAGTATTTT. The variable domain in full, with the rest retrieved from reference TRBV25-1 and TRBJ2-3, is EADIYQTPRYLVIGTGKKITLECSQTMGHDKMYWYQQDPGMELHLIHYSYGVNSTEKGDLSSESTVSRIRTEHFPLTLESARPSHTSQYLCASALRRGDTQYFGPGTRLTVL.

The rearrangement joins TRBV6-6 to TRBJ1-2; weak D call: TRBD1 (5 bases). Trimming removed 6 bases from V and 5 bases from J, with 10 bases in between. The CDR3 extends over 12 amino acids. Germline CDR1 and CDR2: MNHNY and SVGAGI (reference sequence). The CDR3: CASSSGQYGYTF. CDR3 nucleotides: TGTGCCAGCAGCTCAGGGCAGTATGGCTACACCTTC.

V usage is TRBV9 and J usage is TRBJ1-6, with 12 bases lining up with TRBD1. The V gene's germline CDR1 is SGDLS and CDR2 YYNGEE. CDR3 length: 16 residues. J gave up 10 bases and V 0 bases, and 5 bases lay outside the gene matches. CDR3 residues: CASSVDSGTGGSPLHF. CDR3 DNA sequence: TGTGCCAGCAGCGTAGACTCCGGGACAGGGGGCTCACCCCTCCACTTT.

This chain connects TRBV30 to TRBJ2-7, with TRBD1 matching 8 bases. Trimming removed 8 bases from V and 6 bases from J; junction bases left unmatched: 15. Germline assignment: CDR1 GTSNPN and CDR2 SVGIG (reference sequence). The CDR3 length is 14 residues. For the CDR3, the DNA is TGTGCCACGGACAGGGTTTGGGATCTGAGCGAGCAGTACTTC. Protein: CATDRVWDLSEQYF.

This clone occurred a few times. This rearrangement joins TRBV29-1 to TRBJ1-2; D perhaps matches TRBD1 (6 bases). Trimming removed 7 bases from V and 4 bases from J, with 19 bases in between. CDR3 size: 14 residues. Per germline, CDR1 SQVTM and CDR2 ANQGSEA. The CDR3 protein is CSALTGFYTYGYTF. The CDR3 DNA sequence: TGCAGCGCCCTTACAGGGTTTTACACCTATGGCTACACCTTC.

This CDR3 reads CAWSEGETQYF. In nucleotides, the CDR3 is TGTGCCTGGAGTGAAGGGGAGACCCAGTACTTC. The J gene is TRBJ2-5, the V gene TRBV30; no firm D call. The CDR3 is 11 amino acids. Germline CDR1 and CDR2: GTSNPN and SVGIG (reference sequence). V dropped 1 base and J dropped 5 bases, with 5 bases sitting between them.

The chain carries TRBV5-1 and TRBJ1-1; no clear D gene. CDR1 SGHRS and CDR2 YFSETQ come from the germline V gene. Deletions cut 0 bases from V and 5 bases from J, with 11 bases between. This CDR3 is built from 14 residues. For the CDR3, the DNA is TGCGCCAGCAGCTTGGCAAGAGGAGCTACTGAAGCTTTCTTT. The encoded protein is CASSLARGATEAFF.

The J gene is TRBJ2-7, the V gene TRBV11-3, with a tentative D call TRBD2 (5 bases). Between the trimmed V and J ends, which lost 3 bases and 0 bases, there was a span of 12 bases. Per germline, CDR1 SGHNT and CDR2 YENEEA. CDR3 length: 15 residues. CDR3 in amino acids: CASSFTSQDSYEQYF. The CDR3 DNA sequence: TGTGCCAGCAGCTTTACTAGTCAAGACTCCTACGAGCAGTACTTC.

This chain's CDR3 is CASSLTSGTQYF. CDR3 DNA sequence: TGTGCCAGCAGCTTAACGAGCGGTACGCAGTATTTT. The gene calls are TRBV7-2 and TRBJ2-3; the D gene is possibly TRBD2 (5 bases). V lost 2 bases and J lost 8, with 8 bases in between. CDR1 is SGHTA and CDR2 is FQGNSA in the germline V gene. The CDR3 is made up of 12 amino acids.

The V call is TRBV14, the J call TRBJ1-2, with TRBD1 as a possible D gene (6 bases). There are 14 residues in the CDR3. V lost 1 base and J lost 4, with 10 bases in between. CDR1 SGHDN and CDR2 FVKESK come from the germline V gene. CDR3 bases: TGTGCCAGCAGCCAAGGCGGGGGCGCCTATGGCTACACCTTC. It yields the protein CASSQGGGAYGYTF. Using reference TRBV14 and TRBJ1-2 for the parts outside the CDR3, the full variable domain is EAGVTQFPSHSVIEKGQTVTLRCDPISGHDNLYWYRRVMGKEIKFLLHFVKESKQDESGMPNNRFLAERTGGTYSTLKVQPAELEDSGVYFCASSQGGGAYGYTFGSGTRLTVV.

This sequence joins TRBV14 and TRBJ2-7; 8 nucleotides line up with TRBD1. The ends lost 1 base at V and 5 bases at J; junction bases unmatched: 7. There are 15 residues in the CDR3. Germline V gives CDR1 SGHDN, CDR2 FVKESK. CDR3 region: CASSQAWTGRNEQYF. In nucleotides, the CDR3 is TGTGCCAGCAGCCAAGCTTGGACAGGGAGAAACGAGCAGTACTTC.

This clone has only a few counts. V gene TRBV29-1 combines with J gene TRBJ1-1; D gene ambiguous. The CDR3 runs to 12 residues. V was clipped by 4 bases and J by 7 bases, with 13 bases between them. CDR1 is SQVTM and CDR2 is ANQGSEA in the germline V gene. The chain's CDR3 is CSVVGGRREAFF. CDR3 sequence (DNA): TGCAGCGTTGTGGGAGGTAGACGTGAAGCTTTCTTT.

This rearrangement joins TRBV4-2 to TRBJ1-5; D gene ambiguous. The CDR3 runs to 15 residues. Trimming pared 0 bases from V and 0 bases from J, leaving 6 bases between. Germline assignment: CDR1 LGHNA and CDR2 YNFKEQ. The CDR3 bases are TGTGCCAGCAGCCAAGACCAGAATAGCAATCAGCCCCAGCATTTT. Translated: CASSQDQNSNQPQHF.

The rearrangement joins TRBV7-3 to TRBJ2-1; D remains ambiguous. Germline CDR1 reads SGHTA; CDR2 reads FQGTGA. Trimming left V 5 bases short and J 7 bases short, with 18 bases between. The CDR3 has 15 residues. Here the CDR3 DNA reads TGTGCCAGCAGCACCCCAAGGGAAGGGCGTAATGAGCAGTTCTTC. The encoded protein is CASSTPREGRNEQFF. The whole variable domain, remainder taken from reference TRBV7-3 and TRBJ2-1, is GAGVSQTPSNKVTEKGKYVELRCDPISGHTALYWYRQSLGQGPEFLIYFQGTGAADDSGLPNDRFFAVRPEGSVSTLKIQRTERGDSAVYLCASSTPREGRNEQFFGPGTRLTVL.

This clone has only one observation. The chain has TRBV29-1 and TRBJ2-5; TRBD1 might be the D (5 bases). The V gene lost 7 bases and the J gene lost 2 bases, with 14 bases spanning the gap. This CDR3 has 13 residues. Germline V CDR1 and CDR2: SQVTM, ANQGSEA. CDR3 DNA: TGCAGCGCGGCCGGCAGGGATCAAGAGACCCAGTACTTC. The encoded protein is CSAAGRDQETQYF.